The entry that follows covers one TCR beta chain sequence. The data derive from a study of OX40 agonist ivuxolimab in advanced cancers. The CDR3 loop spans 13 amino acids. Germline values: CDR1 SEHNR, CDR2 FQNEAQ (reference sequence). The V end lost 3 bases, the J end lost 7 bases, and 13 bases lay between the germline ends. The table came from immunoSEQ multiplex PCR; TCRdb's copy has only in-frame clones and leaves some out. Here the sample spans roughly 48,000 clones, approximately 84% being singletons. This sequence joins TRBV7-9 and TRBJ2-7; D remains ambiguous. The receptor was isolated from an adult with an advanced solid tumor such as melanoma, head and neck, liver or kidney cancer. The material was CD4+ or CD8+ T cells sorted from blood, obtained in a trial of the OX40 agonist ivuxolimab. The CDR3, as DNA: TGTGCCAGCAGCTTCGCCACCCTCAGGGAGCAGTACTTC. This codes for CASSFATLREQYF.